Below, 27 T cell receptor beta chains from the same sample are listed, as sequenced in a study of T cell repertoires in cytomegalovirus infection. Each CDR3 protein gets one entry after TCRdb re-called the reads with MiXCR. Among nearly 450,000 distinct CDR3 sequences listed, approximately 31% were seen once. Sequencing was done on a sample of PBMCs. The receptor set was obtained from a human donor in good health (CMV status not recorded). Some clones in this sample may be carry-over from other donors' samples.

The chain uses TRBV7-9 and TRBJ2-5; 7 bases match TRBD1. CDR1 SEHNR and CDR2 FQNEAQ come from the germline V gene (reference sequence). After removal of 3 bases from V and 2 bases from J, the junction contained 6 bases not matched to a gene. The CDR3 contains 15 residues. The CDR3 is CASSFEGTAQETQYF. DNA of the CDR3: TGTGCCAGCAGCTTTGAGGGGACAGCACAAGAGACCCAGTACTTC. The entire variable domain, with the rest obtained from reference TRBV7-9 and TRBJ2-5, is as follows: DTGVSQNPRHKITKRGQNVTFRCDPISEHNRLYWYRQTLGQGPEFLTYFQNEAQLEKSRLLSDRFSAERPKGSFSTLEIQRTEQGDSAMYLCASSFEGTAQETQYFGPGTRLLVL.

The CDR3 reads CASRVSGGALNEQFF. In DNA form, the CDR3 reads TGTGCCAGCAGGGTTAGCGGGGGGGCCTTAAATGAGCAGTTCTTC. The genes are TRBV5-3 and TRBJ2-1; 11 bases are a match to TRBD2. TRBV5-3 belongs to the ORF category, with a function that is uncertain. V was pared by 8 bases and J by 7 bases, with 11 bases of the junction left unmatched. This CDR3 contains 15 residues.

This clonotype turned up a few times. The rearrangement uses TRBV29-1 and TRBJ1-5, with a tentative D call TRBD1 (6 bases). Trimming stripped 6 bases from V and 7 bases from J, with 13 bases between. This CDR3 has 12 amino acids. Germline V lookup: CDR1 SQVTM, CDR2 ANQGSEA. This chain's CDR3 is CSVGHKDQPQHF. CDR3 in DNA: TGCAGCGTGGGACACAAGGACCAGCCCCAGCATTTT.

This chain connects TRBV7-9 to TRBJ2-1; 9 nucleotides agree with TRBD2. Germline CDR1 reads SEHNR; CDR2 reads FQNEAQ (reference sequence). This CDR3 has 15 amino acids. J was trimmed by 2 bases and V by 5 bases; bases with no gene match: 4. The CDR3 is CASSRSGSAYNEQFF. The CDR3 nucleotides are TGTGCCAGCAGCCGTAGCGGGAGCGCCTACAATGAGCAGTTCTTC.

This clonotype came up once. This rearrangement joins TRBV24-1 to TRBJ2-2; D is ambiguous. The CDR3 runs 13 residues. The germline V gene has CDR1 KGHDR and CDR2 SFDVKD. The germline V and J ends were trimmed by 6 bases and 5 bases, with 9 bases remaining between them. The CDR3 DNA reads TGTGCCACCAGTCGCAGGAAAACCGGGGAGCTGTTTTTT. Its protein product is CATSRRKTGELFF.

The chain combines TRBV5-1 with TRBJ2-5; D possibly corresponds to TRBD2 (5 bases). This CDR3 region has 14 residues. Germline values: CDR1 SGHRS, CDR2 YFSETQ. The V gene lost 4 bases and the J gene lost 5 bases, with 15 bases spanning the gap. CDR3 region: CASSRGSSFETQYF. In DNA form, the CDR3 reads TGCGCCAGCAGCCGAGGGAGTAGCTTCGAGACCCAGTACTTC.

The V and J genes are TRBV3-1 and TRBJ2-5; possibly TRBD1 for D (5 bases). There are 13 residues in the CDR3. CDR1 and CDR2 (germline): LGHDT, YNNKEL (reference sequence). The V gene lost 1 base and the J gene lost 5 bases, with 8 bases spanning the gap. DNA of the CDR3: TGTGCCAGCAGCCAAGCGACAGTCGAGACCCAGTACTTC. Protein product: CASSQATVETQYF.

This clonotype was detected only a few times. The DNA for the CDR3 is TGTGCCAGCAGCCAGGACAGGGCTAACTATGGCTACACCTTC. This sequence encodes CASSQDRANYGYTF. This chain links TRBV5-6 with TRBJ1-2, with 8 bases matching TRBD1. The germline V gene has CDR1 SGHDT and CDR2 YYEEEE. The V segment lost 4 bases and the J segment 0 bases; nucleotides outside the gene matches: 2. The CDR3 totals 14 residues.

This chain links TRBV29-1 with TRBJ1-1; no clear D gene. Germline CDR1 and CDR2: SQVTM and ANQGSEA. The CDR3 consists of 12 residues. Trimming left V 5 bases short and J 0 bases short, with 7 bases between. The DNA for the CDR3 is TGCAGCGTTATGAGGATGAACACTGAAGCTTTCTTT. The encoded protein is CSVMRMNTEAFF.

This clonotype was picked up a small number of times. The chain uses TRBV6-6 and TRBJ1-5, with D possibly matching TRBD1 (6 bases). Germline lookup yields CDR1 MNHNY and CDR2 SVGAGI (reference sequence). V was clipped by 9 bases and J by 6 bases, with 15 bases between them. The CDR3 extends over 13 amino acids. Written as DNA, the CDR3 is TGTGCCAGTAGTGTGGGGGCCGGTCAGCCCCAGCATTTT. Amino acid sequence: CASSVGAGQPQHF.

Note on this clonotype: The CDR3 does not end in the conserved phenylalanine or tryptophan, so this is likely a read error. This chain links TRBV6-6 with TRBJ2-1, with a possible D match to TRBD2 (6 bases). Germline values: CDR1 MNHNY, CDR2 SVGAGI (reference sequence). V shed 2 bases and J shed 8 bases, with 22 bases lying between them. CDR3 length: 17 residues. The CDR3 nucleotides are TGTGCCAGCAGTTACGGGGACCGGGGGACCCGAGGGGATGAGCAGTTCTTA. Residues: CASSYGDRGTRGDEQFL.

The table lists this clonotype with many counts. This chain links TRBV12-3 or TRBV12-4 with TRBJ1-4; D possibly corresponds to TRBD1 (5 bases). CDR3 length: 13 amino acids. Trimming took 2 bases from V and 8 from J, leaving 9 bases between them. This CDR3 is CASSLSGMEKLFF. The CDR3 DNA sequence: TGTGCCAGCAGTTTATCAGGGATGGAAAAACTGTTTTTT.

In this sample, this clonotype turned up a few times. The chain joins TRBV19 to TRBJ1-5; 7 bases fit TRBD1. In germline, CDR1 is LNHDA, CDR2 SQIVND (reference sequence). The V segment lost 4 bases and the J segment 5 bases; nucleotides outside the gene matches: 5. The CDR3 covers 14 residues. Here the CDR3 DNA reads TGTGCCAGTAGTACCGGACAGGTACATCAGCCCCAGCATTTT. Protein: CASSTGQVHQPQHF.

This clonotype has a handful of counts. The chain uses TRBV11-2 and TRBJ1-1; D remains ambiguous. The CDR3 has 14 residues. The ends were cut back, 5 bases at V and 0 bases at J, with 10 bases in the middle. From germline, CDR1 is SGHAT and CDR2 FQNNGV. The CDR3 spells CASSIQIMNTEAFF. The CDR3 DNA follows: TGTGCCAGCAGCATACAGATCATGAACACTGAAGCTTTCTTT.

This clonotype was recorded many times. The CDR3 DNA follows: TGTGCCAGCAGCTTGGGTTTTTCGCCGTGGAATCAGCCCCAGCATTTT. Its protein product is CASSLGFSPWNQPQHF. V usage is TRBV7-8 and J usage is TRBJ1-5; no firm D call. Germline values: CDR1 SGHVS, CDR2 FQNEAQ. Trimming left V 3 bases short and J 4 bases short, with 16 bases between. There are 16 residues in the CDR3.

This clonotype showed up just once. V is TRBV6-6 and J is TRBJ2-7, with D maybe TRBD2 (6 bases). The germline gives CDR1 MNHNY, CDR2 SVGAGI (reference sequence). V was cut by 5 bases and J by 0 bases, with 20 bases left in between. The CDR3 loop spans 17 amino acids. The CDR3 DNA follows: TGTGCCAGCAGTCCACCCGGGAGACCGGGGATCTCCTACGAGCAGTACTTC. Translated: CASSPPGRPGISYEQYF.

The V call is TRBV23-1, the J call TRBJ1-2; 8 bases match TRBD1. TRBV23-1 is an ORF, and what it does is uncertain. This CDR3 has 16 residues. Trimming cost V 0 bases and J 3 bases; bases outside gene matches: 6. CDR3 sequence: CASSQSRGQGHYGYTF. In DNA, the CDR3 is TGCGCCAGCAGTCAATCAAGAGGACAGGGCCACTATGGCTACACCTTC.

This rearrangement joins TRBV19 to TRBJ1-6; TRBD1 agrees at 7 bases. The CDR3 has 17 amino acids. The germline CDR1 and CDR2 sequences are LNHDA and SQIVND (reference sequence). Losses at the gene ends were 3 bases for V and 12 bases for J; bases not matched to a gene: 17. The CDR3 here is CASSMGTGAPNREPLHF. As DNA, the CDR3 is TGTGCCAGTAGTATGGGAACAGGGGCGCCCAATAGGGAACCCCTCCACTTT.

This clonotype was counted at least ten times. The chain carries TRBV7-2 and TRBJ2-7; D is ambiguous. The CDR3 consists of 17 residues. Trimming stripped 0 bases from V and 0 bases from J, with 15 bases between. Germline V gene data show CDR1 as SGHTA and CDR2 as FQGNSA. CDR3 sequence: CASSLANFEVNSYEQYF. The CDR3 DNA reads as TGTGCCAGCAGCTTAGCGAATTTTGAGGTAAACTCCTACGAGCAGTACTTC.

The CDR3 here is CASRPDEGASTDTQYF. The DNA of the CDR3 is TGTGCCAGTAGACCGGATGAAGGGGCAAGCACAGATACGCAGTATTTT. V is TRBV19 and J is TRBJ2-3; the D gene is possibly TRBD1 (5 bases). This CDR3 spans 16 amino acids. V lost 6 bases, J lost 0 bases, and 16 bases lay in between. The germline CDR1 and CDR2 sequences are LNHDA and SQIVND (reference sequence).

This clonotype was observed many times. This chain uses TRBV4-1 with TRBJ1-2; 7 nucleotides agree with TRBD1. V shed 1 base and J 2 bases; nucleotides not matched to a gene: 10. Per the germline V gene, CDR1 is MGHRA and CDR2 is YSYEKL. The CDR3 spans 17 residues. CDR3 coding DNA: TGCGCCAGCAGCCAAGCCCCGTCTCCACAGGGGAACTATGGCTACACCTTC. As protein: CASSQAPSPQGNYGYTF.

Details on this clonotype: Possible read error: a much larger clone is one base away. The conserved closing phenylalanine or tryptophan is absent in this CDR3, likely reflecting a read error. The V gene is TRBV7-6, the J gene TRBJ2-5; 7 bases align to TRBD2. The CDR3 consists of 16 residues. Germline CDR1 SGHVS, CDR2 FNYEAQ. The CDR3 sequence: CASSLQREGTQETQYC. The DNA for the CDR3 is TGTGCCAGCAGCCTTCAAAGGGAGGGGACCCAAGAAACCCAGTACTGC.

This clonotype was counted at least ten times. DNA of the CDR3: TGTGCCAGTAGTGGGGACCGAAGAACGAACACTGAAGCTTTCTTT. It is translated as CASSGDRRTNTEAFF. The chain is built from TRBV19 and TRBJ1-1; D possibly corresponds to TRBD1 (5 bases). This CDR3 is built from 15 residues. Germline values: CDR1 LNHDA, CDR2 SQIVND (reference sequence). Trimming pared 5 bases from V and 1 base from J, leaving 14 bases between.

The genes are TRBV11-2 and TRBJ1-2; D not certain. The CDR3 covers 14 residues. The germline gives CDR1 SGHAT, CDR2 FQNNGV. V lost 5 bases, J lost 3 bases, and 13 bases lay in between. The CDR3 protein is CASSPTDGYYGYTF. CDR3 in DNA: TGTGCCAGCAGCCCAACGGACGGGTACTATGGCTACACCTTC.

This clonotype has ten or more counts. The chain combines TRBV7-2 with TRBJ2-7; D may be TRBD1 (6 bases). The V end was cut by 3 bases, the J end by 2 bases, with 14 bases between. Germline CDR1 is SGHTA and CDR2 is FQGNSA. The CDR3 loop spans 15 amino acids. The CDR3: CASSFPGTYPYEQYF. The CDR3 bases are TGTGCCAGCAGCTTCCCCGGGACATACCCCTACGAGCAGTACTTC.

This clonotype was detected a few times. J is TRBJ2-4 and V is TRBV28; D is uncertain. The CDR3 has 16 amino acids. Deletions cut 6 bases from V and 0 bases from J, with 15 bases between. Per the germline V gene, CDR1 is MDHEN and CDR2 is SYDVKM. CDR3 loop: CASSPLLRLAKNIQYF. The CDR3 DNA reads TGTGCCAGCAGCCCCCTCCTGCGGTTAGCCAAAAACATTCAGTACTTC.

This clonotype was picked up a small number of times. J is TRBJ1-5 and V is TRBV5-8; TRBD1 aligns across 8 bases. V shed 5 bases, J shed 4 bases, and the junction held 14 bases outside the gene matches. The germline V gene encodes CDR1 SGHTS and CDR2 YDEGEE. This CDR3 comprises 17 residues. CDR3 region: CASSSSPLTGANQPQHF. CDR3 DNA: TGTGCCAGCAGTTCATCCCCTCTGACAGGGGCTAATCAGCCCCAGCATTTT.